These 5 T cell receptor beta chains were all obtained from the same sample, sequenced in a study of T cells after yellow fever vaccination. MiXCR was run by TCRdb on the 5' RACE reads, yielding one entry per CDR3 protein. The table has around 310,000 distinct CDR3 sequences, 3.5% to 4.5% seen once; the top ten hold 15% to 20%. The specimen comprised PBMCs, sampled 15 days after the yellow fever booster vaccination. The receptors stem from a man between 18 and 35 years old who received the YFV17D yellow fever vaccine.

This rearrangement joins TRBV12-3 or TRBV12-4 to TRBJ2-3; 11 bases are a match to TRBD2. The CDR3 length is 15 residues. Trimming took 6 bases from V and 7 from J; bases not matched to a gene: 9. CDR3 loop: CASSQYSGGANTQYF. In nucleotides, the CDR3 is TGTGCCAGCAGCCAATATAGCGGGGGGGCGAATACGCAGTATTTT.

This clonotype was counted between two and nine times. The chain combines TRBV10-3 with TRBJ2-6; D is unclear. The ends were cut back, 4 bases at V and 4 bases at J, with 8 bases in the middle. This CDR3 has 14 residues. From germline, CDR1 is ENHRY and CDR2 SYGVKD. CDR3 loop: CAISVGTGANVLTF. The DNA of the CDR3 is TGTGCCATCAGTGTGGGTACCGGGGCCAACGTCCTGACTTTC.

This clonotype has a handful of counts. The rearrangement uses TRBV29-1 and TRBJ2-1, with TRBD2 as a possible D gene (6 bases). The V and J ends lost 3 bases and 9 bases respectively, with 15 bases between them. Germline V CDR1 and CDR2: SQVTM, ANQGSEA. The CDR3 has 13 residues. CDR3 loop: CSVEPSNSGEQFF. CDR3 coding DNA: TGCAGCGTTGAGCCTAGTAATAGCGGTGAGCAGTTCTTC.

CDR3 sequence: CASSQEWQSNGETQYF. CDR3 coding DNA: TGCGCCAGCAGCCAAGAATGGCAGTCAAACGGGGAGACCCAGTACTTC. V and J are TRBV4-3 and TRBJ2-5; no firm D call. V lost 0 bases and J lost 5, with 16 bases in between. The CDR3 is 16 residues long. Germline V lookup: CDR1 LGHNA, CDR2 YSLEER.

This clonotype was counted between two and nine times. The chain uses TRBV5-1 and TRBJ2-7, with D perhaps TRBD1 (5 bases). CDR1 and CDR2 from the germline V gene are SGHRS and YFSETQ. CDR3 length: 14 residues. Trimming pared 1 base from V and 1 base from J, leaving 9 bases between. The CDR3 DNA sequence: TGCGCCAGCAGCTTGAGGGGCAGGTCCTACGAGCAGTACTTC. Its protein product is CASSLRGRSYEQYF.